The rows below give T cell receptor beta chains drawn from one sample of a study of T cells after yellow fever vaccination. TCRdb itself ran the 5' RACE reads through MiXCR, one entry per CDR3 protein. The sample comprises over 150,000 distinct CDR3 sequences, about 6% of which are singletons, and about 2.8% rests with the top ten. This specimen was CD4+ T cells sorted from PBMCs, taken on the day of the first yellow fever vaccination. All receptors come from a man younger than 35 who received the YFV17D yellow fever vaccine. CDR3s include the opening cysteine and the closing phenylalanine or tryptophan. A D gene is named only where the DNA matches it firmly. Only some rows state a clone size, as once, few, many or a class for expanded clones.

clone size: many
D gene: .
J gene: TRBJ2-3
V gene: TRBV20-1
CDR3 DNA: TGCAGTGCTAGATCCCAGGGGAGGGGGCCCACAGATACGCAGTATTTT
CDR3 protein: CSARSQGRGPTDTQYF

clone size: many
D gene: .
J gene: TRBJ1-5
V gene: TRBV6-6
CDR3 DNA: TGTGCCAGCAGTAGCTTTCGAGCCCAGCATTTT
CDR3 protein: CASSSFRAQHF

clone size: few
D gene: .
J gene: TRBJ1-2
V gene: TRBV5-1
CDR3 DNA: TGCGCCAGCAGCTTGGACAGGGATAACTATGGCTACACCTTC
CDR3 protein: CASSLDRDNYGYTF

clone size: few
D gene: .
J gene: TRBJ2-3
V gene: TRBV5-1
CDR3 DNA: TGCGCCAGCAGCCCGCAGGGTTATTTGGATACGCAGTATTTT
CDR3 protein: CASSPQGYLDTQYF

clone size: .
D gene: .
J gene: TRBJ2-2
V gene: TRBV12-3/TRBV12-4
CDR3 DNA: TGTGCCAGCAGTTTCCCGACCGCTGGACCCGGGGAGCTGTTTTTT
CDR3 protein: CASSFPTAGPGELFF

clone size: few
D gene: .
J gene: TRBJ1-2
V gene: TRBV27
CDR3 DNA: TGTGCCAGCGCGGACTTCAGTCTCCACGGAAAGTATGGCTACACCTTC
CDR3 protein: CASADFSLHGKYGYTF

clone size: .
D gene: .
J gene: TRBJ1-1
V gene: TRBV7-2
CDR3 DNA: TGTGCCAGCAGCTTAGTAGGGGAGGTGAACACTGAAGCTTTCTTT
CDR3 protein: CASSLVGEVNTEAFF

clone size: .
D gene: .
J gene: TRBJ1-2
V gene: TRBV12-3/TRBV12-4
CDR3 DNA: TGTGCCAGCAGTGACAGGCTAAACTATGGCTACACCTTC
CDR3 protein: CASSDRLNYGYTF

clone size: few
D gene: TRBD2
J gene: TRBJ2-7
V gene: TRBV20-1
CDR3 DNA: TGCAGTGCTAGAGCCGGGACTAGCGGGAGAAACGAGCAGTACTTC
CDR3 protein: CSARAGTSGRNEQYF

clone size: .
D gene: .
J gene: TRBJ2-5
V gene: TRBV28
CDR3 DNA: TGTGCCAGCAGTTCCCGCGCCAGCGGGGACATGGCCCAGTACTTC
CDR3 protein: CASSSRASGDMAQYF

clone size: few
D gene: TRBD2
J gene: TRBJ2-1
V gene: TRBV12-3/TRBV12-4
CDR3 DNA: TGTGCCAGCAGCCCCCGACTAGCGGGGGGGCCAGGGAATGAGCAGTTCTTC
CDR3 protein: CASSPRLAGGPGNEQFF

clone size: many
D gene: .
J gene: TRBJ2-3
V gene: TRBV29-1
CDR3 DNA: TGCAGCGTTGCTCGGGGCGGTTTATCCTCAACTAGCACAGATACGCAGTATTTT
CDR3 protein: CSVARGGLSSTSTDTQYF

clone size: .
D gene: TRBD1
J gene: TRBJ2-3
V gene: TRBV7-2
CDR3 DNA: TGTGCCAGCAGTCGAACCGGGACAGGGACCGATACGCAGTATTTT
CDR3 protein: CASSRTGTGTDTQYF

clone size: few
D gene: .
J gene: TRBJ1-1
V gene: TRBV20-1
CDR3 DNA: TGCAGTGCTCCCGGGCCCCAGACCGCTTCCACTGAAGCTTTCTTT
CDR3 protein: CSAPGPQTASTEAFF

clone size: many
D gene: TRBD1
J gene: TRBJ2-7
V gene: TRBV5-6
CDR3 DNA: TGTGCCAGCAGCTTGGGGACAGGGATGTACGAGCAGTACTTC
CDR3 protein: CASSLGTGMYEQYF

clone size: few
D gene: .
J gene: TRBJ2-2
V gene: TRBV18
CDR3 DNA: TGTGCCAGCTCACTCACGTACTCGCCGAACACCGGGGAGCTGTTTTTT
CDR3 protein: CASSLTYSPNTGELFF

clone size: .
D gene: .
J gene: TRBJ1-1
V gene: TRBV6-2/TRBV6-3
CDR3 DNA: TGTGCCAGCATCGACCACGTGGAGGGACCACCTAAGGCTTTCTTT
CDR3 protein: CASIDHVEGPPKAFF

clone size: .
D gene: .
J gene: TRBJ1-1
V gene: TRBV7-6
CDR3 DNA: TGTGCCAGCAGCTTAGACAGCTACACTGAAGCTTTCTTT
CDR3 protein: CASSLDSYTEAFF

clone size: .
D gene: .
J gene: TRBJ2-1
V gene: TRBV27
CDR3 DNA: TGTGCCAGCAGTCAGTTTAAGCGGCTGGGTTCCTACAATGAGCAGTTCTTC
CDR3 protein: CASSQFKRLGSYNEQFF